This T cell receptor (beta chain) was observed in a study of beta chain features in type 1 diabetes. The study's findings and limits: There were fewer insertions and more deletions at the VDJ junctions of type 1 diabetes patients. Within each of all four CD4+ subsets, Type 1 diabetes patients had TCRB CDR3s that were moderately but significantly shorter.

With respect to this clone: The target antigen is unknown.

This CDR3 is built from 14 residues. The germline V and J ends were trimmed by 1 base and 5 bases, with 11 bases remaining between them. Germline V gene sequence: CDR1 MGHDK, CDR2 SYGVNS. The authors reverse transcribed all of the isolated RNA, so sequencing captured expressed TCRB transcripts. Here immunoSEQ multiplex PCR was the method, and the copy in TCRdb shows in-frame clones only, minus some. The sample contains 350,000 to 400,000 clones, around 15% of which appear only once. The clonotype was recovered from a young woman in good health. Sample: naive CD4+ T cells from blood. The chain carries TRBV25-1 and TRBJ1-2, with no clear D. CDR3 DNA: TGTGCCAGCAGTGAATTTGAGGCAGCTTATGGCTACACCTTC. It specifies CASSEFEAAYGYTF.